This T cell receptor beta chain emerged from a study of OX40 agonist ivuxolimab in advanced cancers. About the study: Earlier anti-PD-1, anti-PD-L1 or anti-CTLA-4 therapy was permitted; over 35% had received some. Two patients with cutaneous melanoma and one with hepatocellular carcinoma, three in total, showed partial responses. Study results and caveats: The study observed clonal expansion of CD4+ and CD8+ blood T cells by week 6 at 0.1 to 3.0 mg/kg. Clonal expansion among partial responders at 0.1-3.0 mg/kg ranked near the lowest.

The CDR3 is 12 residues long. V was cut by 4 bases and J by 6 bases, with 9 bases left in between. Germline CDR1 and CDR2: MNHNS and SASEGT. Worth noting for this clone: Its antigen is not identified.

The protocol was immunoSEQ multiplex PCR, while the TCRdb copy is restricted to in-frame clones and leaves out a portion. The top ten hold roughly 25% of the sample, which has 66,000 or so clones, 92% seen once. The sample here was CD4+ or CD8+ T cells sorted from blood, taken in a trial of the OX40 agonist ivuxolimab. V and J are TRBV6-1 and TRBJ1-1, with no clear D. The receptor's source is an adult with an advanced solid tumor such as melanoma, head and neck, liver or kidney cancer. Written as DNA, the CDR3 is TGTGCCAGCAGTGGGCTTCGACCTGAAGCTTTCTTT. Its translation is CASSGLRPEAFF.